Listed below are T cell receptor beta chains from one sample, sequenced in a study of CD8 T cells in ankylosing spondylitis. Using its own MiXCR run on the 5' RACE reads, TCRdb lists one record per CDR3 protein. Among approximately 35,000 distinct CDR3 sequences listed, approximately 15% were seen once. Sequenced material: blood. The receptor source for this set is a male donor with ankylosing spondylitis or in good health (not recorded which). Both conserved end residues are part of each CDR3. Each record gives: CDR3 DNA, CDR3 protein, J gene, clone size, D gene, V gene. A D gene is named only where the DNA matches it firmly. Clone size is stated in some rows and not others, as once, few, many or a class when expanded.

TGCGCCAGCAGCTTGAAGTTCCAGACAAATACGCAGTATTTT	CASSLKFQTNTQYF	TRBJ2-3	.	.	TRBV5-1
TGTGCCAGCAGCCTTAGGACTAGCGTGTATGGGGAGCTGTTTTTT	CASSLRTSVYGELFF	TRBJ2-2	few	TRBD2	TRBV3-1
TGTGCCAGCAGCATCAGAACGACAGGGTTCTATGGCACAGATACGCAGTATTTT	CASSIRTTGFYGTDTQYF	TRBJ2-3	.	TRBD1	TRBV7-9
TGCAGTGCGAGTTTGTTAAATGAGCAGTTCTTC	CSASLLNEQFF	TRBJ2-1	.	.	TRBV20-1
TGTGCCAGAAGCCACCATAGCGGAGGGGACAATGAGCAGTTCTTC	CARSHHSGGDNEQFF	TRBJ2-1	.	.	TRBV5-6
TGCAGCGGATGGACAGGTAAAGGGGACGAGCAGTACTTC	CSGWTGKGDEQYF	TRBJ2-7	few	TRBD1	TRBV29-1
TGTGCCAGCAGTCCGACAGGGATCAATGAGCAGTTCTTC	CASSPTGINEQFF	TRBJ2-1	few	TRBD1	TRBV12-3/TRBV12-4
TGTGCCACCAGCAGAGAAAGGCGCCTAGGGGCCGGGGAGCTGTTTTTT	CATSRERRLGAGELFF	TRBJ2-2	few	.	TRBV15
TGTGCCAGCAGCTTTAGTCAGGCAGATACGCAGTATTTT	CASSFSQADTQYF	TRBJ2-3	.	.	TRBV7-3
TGTGCCAGCAGCTTCTCAGGGTCTGGGGCCAACGTCCTGACTTTC	CASSFSGSGANVLTF	TRBJ2-6	.	.	TRBV7-2
TGTGCCAGCAGTCCGCTGTTAATTCGGGCAGGGGGCTATCAGCCCCAGCATTTT	CASSPLLIRAGGYQPQHF	TRBJ1-5	few	TRBD1	TRBV28
TGCGCCAGCAGCTTAACGGCCGGGACAGAAAAACTGTTTTTT	CASSLTAGTEKLFF	TRBJ1-4	few	.	TRBV5-1
TGTGCCAGCAGTTGGGCGACAGGGGAGAATGAAAAACTGTTTTTT	CASSWATGENEKLFF	TRBJ1-4	.	TRBD1	TRBV27
TGTGCCAGCAGCCCCCGGGCAAATGAGCAGTTCTTC	CASSPRANEQFF	TRBJ2-1	few	.	TRBV14
TGCAGCGGTGGGGGGCGCGCGGGATACAATGAGCAGTTCTTC	CSGGGRAGYNEQFF	TRBJ2-1	few	.	TRBV29-1
TGCGCCAGCAGCCAAGTTTCCCTAGCGGCGCAGTTCTTC	CASSQVSLAAQFF	TRBJ2-1	many	TRBD2	TRBV4-1
TGTGCCAGCAGTGAATATTGCGGGGGGGCCTACAATGAGCAGTTCTTC	CASSEYCGGAYNEQFF	TRBJ2-1	few	TRBD2	TRBV25-1
TGTGCCAGCAGTTTAGGGACAGGGGGATACAATGAGCAGTTCTTC	CASSLGTGGYNEQFF	TRBJ2-1	few	TRBD1	TRBV12-3/TRBV12-4
TGTGCCAGCAGTTCTAGCGGGGGGGCCTACAATGAGCAGTTCTTC	CASSSSGGAYNEQFF	TRBJ2-1	.	TRBD2	TRBV7-2
TGTGCCAGCCGCCCTCGGGAACGGATGAACACTGAAGCTTTCTTT	CASRPRERMNTEAFF	TRBJ1-1	.	.	TRBV12-3/TRBV12-4
TGTGCCAGCAGCCAAGATACCAGGAACACCGGGGAGCTGTTTTTT	CASSQDTRNTGELFF	TRBJ2-2	.	.	TRBV4-2
TGTGCCAGCAGCTTAACAAACACCGGGGAGCTGTTTTTT	CASSLTNTGELFF	TRBJ2-2	few	.	TRBV7-6
TGTGCCAGCAGCAAAGCAACGGGAGGGGGCACAGATACGCAGTATTTT	CASSKATGGGTDTQYF	TRBJ2-3	.	.	TRBV21-1
TGTGCCAGCAGTCCTACAGGGGGCCAGCAGCCCCAGCATTTT	CASSPTGGQQPQHF	TRBJ1-5	few	TRBD1	TRBV12-3/TRBV12-4
TGTGCCAGCAGCTTAATAGGCGGGGGCGTCACCGGGGAGCTGTTTTTT	CASSLIGGGVTGELFF	TRBJ2-2	few	.	TRBV7-2
TGTGCCAGCAGTGCAGGGATTACCACAGATACGCAGTATTTT	CASSAGITTDTQYF	TRBJ2-3	few	.	TRBV2
TGTGCCAGCAGTTTGCGGCCAGGGGGAGTAGGCTTCTTT	CASSLRPGGVGFF	TRBJ1-1	.	TRBD1	TRBV12-3/TRBV12-4